This passage covers 29 T cell receptor beta chains from one sample sequenced in a study of blood T cell repertoires in COVID-19. Profiled with immunoSEQ multiplex PCR; TCRdb holds only in-frame clones, not every one. The sample yields roughly 110,000 clones, roughly 90% seen once. Sequenced sample: peripheral blood. The receptor set was obtained from a woman in her sixties or seventies who had recovered from COVID-19.

The rearrangement links TRBV12-5 to TRBJ2-5; a possible D gene is TRBD2 (6 bases). V was trimmed by 4 bases and J by 6 bases, leaving 9 bases between them. The V gene's germline CDR1 is LGHNT and CDR2 FRNRAP. The CDR3 is made up of 12 amino acids. The CDR3 loop reads CASGSGLQTQYF. CDR3 nucleotide sequence: TGTGCTAGTGGTTCGGGACTCCAGACCCAGTACTTC.

The chain has TRBV2 and TRBJ2-3; TRBD2 might be the D (7 bases). V lost 7 bases to trimming and J lost 2 bases, with 16 bases between them. Germline loops: CDR1 SNHLY, CDR2 FYNNEI. The CDR3 is made up of 15 amino acids. CDR3 DNA sequence: TGTGCCAGCAAGGCGCGGGGGCCGACCACAGATACGCAGTATTTT. This encodes CASKARGPTTDTQYF.

This clone was seen more than once but under ten times. Other nucleotide sequences in the sample specify the same CDR3. The chain recombines TRBV19 with TRBJ2-5; D gene unclear. V lost 3 bases to trimming and J lost 5 bases, with 4 bases between them. Germline loops: CDR1 LNHDA, CDR2 SQIVND (reference sequence). The CDR3 runs 11 residues. The CDR3 DNA sequence: TGTGCCAGTAGTATCGAGGAGACCCAGTACTTC. Translation gives CASSIEETQYF. Full variable domain (rest looked up from reference TRBV19 and TRBJ2-5): DGGITQSPKYLFRKEGQNVTLSCEQNLNHDAMYWYRQDPGQGLRLIYYSQIVNDFQKGDIAEGYSVSREKKESFPLTVTSAQKNPTAFYLCASSIEETQYFGPGTRLLVL.

Only a few counts were recorded for this clone. The genes are TRBV6-4 and TRBJ2-2, with 7 bases matching TRBD2. The CDR3 has 15 amino acids. J lost 1 base, V lost 2 bases, and 1 base had no gene match. The V gene's germline CDR1 is MRHNA and CDR2 SNTAGT. The CDR3 nucleotides are TGTGCCAGCAGTGACGGGGGGGAGAACACCGGGGAGCTGTTTTTT. Translation: CASSDGGENTGELFF.

V usage is TRBV6-5 and J usage is TRBJ1-1; the D is unclear. Trimming shortened V by 0 bases and J by 7 bases, and 9 bases separated the two germline ends. CDR1 and CDR2 from the germline V gene are MNHEY and SVGAGI. There are 13 residues in the CDR3. The CDR3: CASSYSPGREAFF. DNA of the CDR3: TGTGCCAGCAGTTACTCACCAGGCCGTGAAGCTTTCTTT.

V and J are TRBV28 and TRBJ1-1, with TRBD1 identical over 8 bases. CDR1 and CDR2 (germline): MDHEN, SYDVKM. V was pared by 4 bases and J by 3 bases, with 4 bases of the junction left unmatched. This CDR3 contains 14 residues. The CDR3 region is CASSSGQGDTEAFF. DNA of the CDR3: TGTGCCAGCAGTTCCGGACAGGGAGACACTGAAGCTTTCTTT. The full variable domain, in which reference TRBV28 and TRBJ1-1 provide the parts outside the CDR3, is DVKVTQSSRYLVKRTGEKVFLECVQDMDHENMFWYRQDPGLGLRLIYFSYDVKMKEKGDIPEGYSVSREKKERFSLILESASTNQTSMYLCASSSGQGDTEAFFGQGTRLTVV.

CDR3 nucleotide sequence: TGTGCCACCAGTGATTCCCCCGGGCGGGGAGACGCCTACGAGCAGTACTTC. Amino acid sequence: CATSDSPGRGDAYEQYF. The chain combines TRBV24-1 with TRBJ2-7; a possible D gene is TRBD2 (6 bases). The germline gives CDR1 KGHDR, CDR2 SFDVKD. The CDR3 has 17 residues. The V gene lost 2 bases and the J gene lost 2 bases, with 18 bases spanning the gap.

The chain combines TRBV10-1 with TRBJ2-5; D ambiguous. The V gene lost 0 bases and the J gene lost 7 bases, with 9 bases spanning the gap. The length of the CDR3 is 13 residues. Germline V lookup: CDR1 WNHNN, CDR2 SYGVQD (reference sequence). Written as DNA, the CDR3 is TGCGCCAGCAGTGAGTCGCTCCCGGGGACCCAGTACTTC. Residues: CASSESLPGTQYF.

The chain combines TRBV18 with TRBJ2-5, with D unresolved. Germline CDR1 reads KGHSH; CDR2 reads LQKENI. Trimming took 3 bases from V and 1 from J, leaving 12 bases between them. The CDR3 has 15 amino acids. The CDR3 protein is CASSPPWPGQETQYF. As DNA, the CDR3 is TGTGCCAGCTCACCTCCATGGCCAGGCCAAGAGACCCAGTACTTC.

The CDR3 sequence: CASTTSGLAKNIQYF. CDR3 DNA sequence: TGCGCCAGCACCACTTCAGGGCTAGCCAAAAACATTCAGTACTTC. The chain recombines TRBV5-1 with TRBJ2-4, with TRBD1 as a possible D gene (5 bases). Trimming removed 6 bases at V and 0 bases at J, with 13 bases between. The CDR3 is 15 residues long. Germline lookup yields CDR1 SGHRS and CDR2 YFSETQ.

This clone was recorded only once. J is TRBJ2-1 and V is TRBV7-2, with 15 bases lining up with TRBD2. The germline V gene has CDR1 SGHTA and CDR2 FQGNSA. The trim removed 6 bases at V and 1 base at J, leaving 4 bases unmatched. This CDR3 comprises 17 residues. CDR3 sequence: CASRGLAGGHSYNEQFF. CDR3 in DNA: TGTGCCAGCAGAGGACTAGCGGGGGGGCATTCCTACAATGAGCAGTTCTTC.

The chain is built from TRBV12-3 or TRBV12-4 and TRBJ1-4; 7 nucleotides align to TRBD1. The CDR3 runs 13 residues. Trimming took 2 bases from V and 8 from J; bases not matched to a gene: 2. CDR3 loop: CASSLLDREKLFF. Here the CDR3 DNA reads TGTGCCAGCAGTTTATTGGACAGGGAAAAACTGTTTTTT.

Here the CDR3 DNA reads TGTGCCAGCAGCCGGAACAGGGCCTACGAGCAGTACTTC. Translated, it gives CASSRNRAYEQYF. The chain combines TRBV5-4 with TRBJ2-7; D is perhaps TRBD1 (6 bases). CDR1 SGHNT and CDR2 YYREEE come from the germline V gene (reference sequence). The germline V and J ends were trimmed by 4 bases and 2 bases, with 10 bases remaining between them. The CDR3 extends over 13 amino acids.

This chain connects TRBV7-2 to TRBJ2-7; 9 nucleotides match TRBD2. The CDR3 is 17 amino acids. Losses at the gene ends were 1 base for V and 3 bases for J; bases not matched to a gene: 10. Germline CDR1 SGHTA, CDR2 FQGNSA. CDR3 in DNA: TGTGCCAGCAGCTTAGGGGGAAGCGGGAGGTTGATCTACGAGCAGTACTTC. Translating it yields CASSLGGSGRLIYEQYF.

The chain uses TRBV27 and TRBJ2-2, with TRBD2 matching 7 bases. CDR3 size: 15 residues. Unmatched junction bases numbered 4, after V lost 3 bases and J lost 3 bases. Germline V CDR1 and CDR2: MNHEY, SMNVEV (reference sequence). In DNA, the CDR3 is TGTGCCAGCAGTTTCGGCCTAGCGGACACCGGGGAGCTGTTTTTT. This sequence encodes CASSFGLADTGELFF.

The chain has TRBV7-9 and TRBJ1-5, with D unresolved. The germline V gene encodes CDR1 SEHNR and CDR2 FQNEAQ (reference sequence). The V end was cut by 2 bases, the J end by 9 bases, with 11 bases between. CDR3 length: 13 residues. CDR3 loop: CASSLIGSGPQHF. DNA of the CDR3: TGTGCCAGCAGCTTAATTGGGAGCGGGCCCCAGCATTTT.

This sequence joins TRBV7-9 and TRBJ2-3; D might be TRBD1 (5 bases). Germline values: CDR1 SEHNR, CDR2 FQNEAQ (reference sequence). The length of the CDR3 is 8 residues. This CDR3 reads CRGDTQYF. Here the CDR3 DNA reads TGTAGGGGAGATACGCAGTATTTT.

The chain carries TRBV7-2 and TRBJ2-1, with a possible D match to TRBD2 (5 bases). Per germline, CDR1 SGHTA and CDR2 FQGNSA. V was cut by 0 bases and J by 5 bases, with 5 bases left in between. The CDR3 loop spans 13 amino acids. DNA for the CDR3: TGTGCCAGCAGCTTAGCGCGGGACAATGAGCAGTTCTTC. Amino acids: CASSLARDNEQFF.

The J gene is TRBJ1-6, the V gene TRBV6-6; D is possibly TRBD1 (6 bases). V was pared by 8 bases and J by 0 bases, with 14 bases between. CDR1 is MNHNY, CDR2 SVGAGI, per germline (reference sequence). The length of the CDR3 is 16 residues. The CDR3 DNA sequence: TGTGCCAGCCTTAGAGACAGGAGCTCCTATAATTCACCCCTCCACTTT. This translates into CASLRDRSSYNSPLHF.

The rearrangement uses TRBV4-2 and TRBJ2-3, with D uncertain. The germline V gene encodes CDR1 LGHNA and CDR2 YNFKEQ. The CDR3 is 14 amino acids. Trimming shortened V by 1 base and J by 3 bases, and 8 bases separated the two germline ends. The CDR3 region is CASSQVPQTDTQYF. The DNA of the CDR3 is TGTGCCAGCAGCCAAGTCCCCCAAACAGATACGCAGTATTTT.

V usage is TRBV19 and J usage is TRBJ1-1; unclear D gene. CDR1 and CDR2 from the germline V gene are LNHDA and SQIVND (reference sequence). Between the trimmed V and J ends, which lost 2 bases and 1 base, there was a span of 5 bases. The CDR3 has 13 residues. As DNA, the CDR3 is TGTGCCAGTAGTATAATTCGGAACACTGAAGCTTTCTTT. Its translation: CASSIIRNTEAFF. The full variable domain, completed using reference TRBV19 and TRBJ1-1, is DGGITQSPKYLFRKEGQNVTLSCEQNLNHDAMYWYRQDPGQGLRLIYYSQIVNDFQKGDIAEGYSVSREKKESFPLTVTSAQKNPTAFYLCASSIIRNTEAFFGQGTRLTVV.

The chain carries TRBV9 and TRBJ1-1; D is possibly TRBD1 (6 bases). The V gene lost 2 bases and the J gene lost 10 bases, with 18 bases spanning the gap. This CDR3 spans 14 amino acids. Germline CDR1 and CDR2: SGDLS and YYNGEE. For the CDR3, the DNA is TGTGCCAGCAGCGTGGACGGACAGCTAAAGGGAGCTTTCTTT. Protein product: CASSVDGQLKGAFF.

V is TRBV6-5 and J is TRBJ1-5; the match to TRBD1 covers 10 bases. The CDR3 length is 16 residues. V shed 2 bases and J 2 bases; nucleotides not matched to a gene: 3. CDR1 is MNHEY and CDR2 is SVGAGI in the germline V gene. The CDR3 nucleotides are TGTGCCAGCAGTTACGGGACAGGGGAGGGCAATCAGCCCCAGCATTTT. Translated, it gives CASSYGTGEGNQPQHF.

The J gene is TRBJ2-1, the V gene TRBV5-1, with a weak D call TRBD2 (6 bases). V lost 4 bases and J 8 bases, leaving 19 bases between the germline ends. The CDR3 totals 15 residues. Germline V gene lookup returns CDR1 SGHRS and CDR2 YFSETQ. CDR3 in amino acids: CASSPGTGGGYEQFF. CDR3 DNA sequence: TGCGCCAGCAGCCCTGGGACTGGAGGTGGGTATGAGCAGTTCTTC. Full variable domain (missing parts from reference TRBV5-1 and TRBJ2-1): KAGVTQTPRYLIKTRGQQVTLSCSPISGHRSVSWYQQTPGQGLQFLFEYFSETQRNKGNFPGRFSGRQFSNSRSEMNVSTLELGDSALYLCASSPGTGGGYEQFFGPGTRLTVL.

The V and J genes are TRBV11-2 and TRBJ1-1, with D unclear. This CDR3 is built from 15 residues. CDR1 and CDR2 from the germline V gene are SGHAT and FQNNGV. V lost 6 bases and J 6 bases, leaving 20 bases between the germline ends. DNA of the CDR3: TGTGCCAGCAGACGCTTACGAGGTTTCGCCCCTGAAGCTTTCTTT. Translating gives CASRRLRGFAPEAFF.

This chain uses TRBV7-2 with TRBJ2-3; a weak D match, TRBD1 (7 bases). This CDR3 has 16 residues. Germline CDR1 is SGHTA and CDR2 is FQGNSA. V gave up 6 bases and J gave up 2 bases, with 18 bases separating them. The CDR3 coding sequence is TGTGCCAGCAGTGAGGGGGCCGGGGGAAACACAGATACGCAGTATTTT. Translation: CASSEGAGGNTDTQYF.

The chain links TRBV27 to TRBJ2-1; 7 bases line up with TRBD2. CDR1 and CDR2 (germline): MNHEY, SMNVEV (reference sequence). With 6 bases clipped from V and 3 bases from J, the junction kept 8 bases outside the gene matches. This CDR3 is built from 15 residues. The CDR3, as DNA: TGTGCCAGCAGATTACCAGGGACTATCTACAATGAGCAGTTCTTC. It specifies CASRLPGTIYNEQFF.

V gene TRBV5-6 combines with J gene TRBJ2-3, with 12 nucleotides matching TRBD2. CDR3 size: 16 residues. The trim removed 0 bases at V and 5 bases at J, leaving 4 bases unmatched. Per the germline V gene, CDR1 is SGHDT and CDR2 is YYEEEE. The CDR3 loop is CASSLAPSGRVDTQYF. The CDR3 bases are TGTGCCAGCAGCTTGGCCCCTAGCGGGAGGGTAGATACGCAGTATTTT.

This chain uses TRBV5-1 with TRBJ2-5; the D is unclear. The V and J ends lost 4 bases and 0 bases respectively, with 4 bases between them. This CDR3 comprises 12 residues. Per the germline V gene, CDR1 is SGHRS and CDR2 is YFSETQ. The DNA of the CDR3 is TGCGCCAGCAGCAACAACCAAGAGACCCAGTACTTC. This codes for CASSNNQETQYF.